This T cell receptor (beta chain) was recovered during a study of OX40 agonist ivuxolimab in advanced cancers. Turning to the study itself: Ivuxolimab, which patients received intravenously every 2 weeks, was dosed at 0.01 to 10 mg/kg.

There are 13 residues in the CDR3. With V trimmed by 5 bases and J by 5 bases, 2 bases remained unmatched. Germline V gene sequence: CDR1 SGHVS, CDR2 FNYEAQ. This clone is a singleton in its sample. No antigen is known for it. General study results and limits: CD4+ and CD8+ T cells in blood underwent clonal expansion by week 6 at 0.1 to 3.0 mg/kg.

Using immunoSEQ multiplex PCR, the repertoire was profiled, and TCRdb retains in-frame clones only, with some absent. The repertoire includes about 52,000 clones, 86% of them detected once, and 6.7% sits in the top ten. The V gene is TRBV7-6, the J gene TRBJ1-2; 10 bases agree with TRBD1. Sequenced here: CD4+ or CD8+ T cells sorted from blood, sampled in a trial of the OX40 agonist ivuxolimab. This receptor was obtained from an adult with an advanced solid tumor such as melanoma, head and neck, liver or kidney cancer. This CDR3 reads CASSAGQGYGYTF. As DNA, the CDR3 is TGTGCCAGCAGCGCGGGACAGGGGTATGGCTACACCTTC. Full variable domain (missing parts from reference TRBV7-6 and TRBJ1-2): GAGVSQSPRYKVTKRGQDVALRCDPISGHVSLYWYRQALGQGPEFLTYFNYEAQQDKSGLPNDRFSAERPEGSISTLTIQRTEQRDSAMYRCASSAGQGYGYTFGSGTRLTVV.